This T cell receptor (beta chain) was captured by sequencing in a study of Graves' ophthalmopathy and Graves' hyperthyroidism. About the research overall: Samples of peripheral blood were obtained at initial diagnosis, prior to treatment of any kind.

Symptoms, serum thyroxine and TRAb, thyroid ultrasound, and orbital computed tomography formed the diagnostic basis. PBMCs stemmed from around 10 ml of fresh peripheral blood. The CDR3 is made up of 15 amino acids. Germline loops: CDR1 SGHKS, CDR2 YYEKEE (reference sequence). V was clipped by 3 bases and J by 5 bases; unmatched bases: 10. RNA served as the template for amplifying TCR beta CDR3 regions. RT-PCR in the first round used HTBI primers; a second-round multiplex PCR followed. TCRdb recomputed calls from the multiplex PCR reads with MiXCR, one row per CDR3 protein. The sample carries 300,000 or so distinct CDR3 sequences, about a sixth recorded once. Overall study results and limits: Most expanded thyroid clonotypes above 0.001 frequency also appeared in blood.

This clonotype occurred many times. The antigen remains undetermined. The gene calls are TRBV5-5 and TRBJ2-5; 7 bases match TRBD2. Sequencing was performed on peripheral blood. This receptor was identified in an adult man with Graves' ophthalmopathy. The CDR3 sequence is CASSYLAGVRETQYF. In DNA, the CDR3 is TGTGCCAGCAGCTACCTTGCGGGAGTGCGCGAGACCCAGTACTTC.